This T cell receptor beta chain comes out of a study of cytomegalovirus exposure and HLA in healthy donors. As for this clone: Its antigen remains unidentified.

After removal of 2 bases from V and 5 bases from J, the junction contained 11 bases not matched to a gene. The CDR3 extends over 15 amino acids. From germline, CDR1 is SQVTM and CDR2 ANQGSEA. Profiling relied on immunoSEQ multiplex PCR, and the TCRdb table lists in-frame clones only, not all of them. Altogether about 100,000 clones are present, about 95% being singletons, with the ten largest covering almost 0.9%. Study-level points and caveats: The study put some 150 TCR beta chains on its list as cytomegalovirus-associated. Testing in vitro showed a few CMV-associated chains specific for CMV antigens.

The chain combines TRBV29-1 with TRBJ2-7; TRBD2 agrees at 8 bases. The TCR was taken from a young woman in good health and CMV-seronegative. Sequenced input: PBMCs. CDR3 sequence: CSVEISGTRDDEQYF. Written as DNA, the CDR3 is TGCAGCGTTGAAATTTCCGGGACTAGAGACGACGAGCAGTACTTC.